Shown below are 15 T cell receptor beta chains from a single sample sequenced in a study of T cell repertoires in cytomegalovirus infection (dated by TCRdb to between 2017 and 2020). The sample was run on an Illumina HiSeq 1500. The public reads were run again by TCRdb, first through fastp at Q25 and then through MiXCR, and only productive beta chains were kept. Rows with one shared CDR3 protein collapse into an entry with the most common genes and DNA. The table for this sample lists some 300,000 distinct CDR3 sequences; 15% to 20% of them were counted only once. Jointly, the top ten make up approximately 12% of the sample. Input material: PBMCs. These receptors all come from a human donor in good health (CMV status not recorded). Some clones in this sample may be carry-over from other donors' samples.

The V and J genes are TRBV20-1 and TRBJ2-2; the D gene is possibly TRBD1 (6 bases). V was pared by 0 bases and J by 2 bases, with 19 bases between. This CDR3 has 18 residues. Germline loops: CDR1 DFQATT, CDR2 SNEGSKA (reference sequence). The CDR3 nucleotides read TGCAGTGCTAGAGATCGTCACGTGGGGACAACTAACACCGGGGAGCTGTTTTTT. It yields the protein CSARDRHVGTTNTGELFF.

The chain uses TRBV6-8 and TRBJ2-5, with D possibly being TRBD2 (7 bases). Germline V CDR1 and CDR2: MNHGY, SAAAGT. The CDR3 contains 14 residues. Trimming took off 3 bases at V and 5 bases at J, with 13 bases between the two ends. This CDR3 reads CASSYRGGHETQYF. Here the CDR3 DNA reads TGTGCCAGCAGTTATCGCGGGGGCCATGAGACCCAGTACTTC.

For this clonotype: At one boundary the junction diverges from the germline segment, which might be a read error. The V and J genes are TRBV4-1 and TRBJ2-1; 12 bases are a match to TRBD2. The germline CDR1 and CDR2 sequences are MGHRA and YSYEKL. The CDR3 length is 16 residues. CDR3 loop: CASSQGGLAGYNVQFF. CDR3 in DNA: TGCGCCAGCAGCCAAGGAGGACTAGCGGGGTACAATGTGCAGTTCTTC.

The chain's CDR3 is CSAHRQGELSKNIQYF. The DNA of the CDR3 is TGCAGTGCCCACCGGCAGGGGGAGTTATCCAAAAACATTCAGTACTTC. The gene calls are TRBV20-1 and TRBJ2-4; 7 nucleotides match TRBD1. V shed 6 bases and J 2 bases; nucleotides not matched to a gene: 13. The germline V gene has CDR1 DFQATT and CDR2 SNEGSKA (reference sequence). The CDR3 spans 16 residues.

This chain joins TRBV2 and TRBJ1-5; 11 bases match TRBD1. With V trimmed by 7 bases and J by 5 bases, 7 bases remained unmatched. The germline CDR1 and CDR2 sequences are SNHLY and FYNNEI. This CDR3 has 15 residues. The CDR3 coding sequence is TGTGCCAGCACTCAGCGGACAGGGGGCTATCAGCCCCAGCATTTT. Translating gives CASTQRTGGYQPQHF. The complete variable domain, with remaining parts taken from reference TRBV2 and TRBJ1-5, reads EPEVTQTPSHQVTQMGQEVILRCVPISNHLYFYWYRQILGQKVEFLVSFYNNEISEKSEIFDDQFSVERPDGSNFTLKIRSTKLEDSAMYFCASTQRTGGYQPQHFGDGTRLSIL.

The rearrangement joins TRBV10-3 to TRBJ2-2, with D perhaps given as TRBD1 or TRBD2 (5 bases each). CDR1 and CDR2 from the germline V gene are ENHRY and SYGVKD. This CDR3 has 15 amino acids. The V end lost 10 bases, the J end lost 1 base, and 16 bases lay between the germline ends. As DNA, the CDR3 is TGTGCCAGCAAAGAGTGGGGGAGGAACACCGGGGAGCTGTTTTTT. Residues: CASKEWGRNTGELFF.

The chain joins TRBV23-1 to TRBJ1-4, with 9 bases lining up with TRBD1. TRBV23-1 is classed as an ORF, of uncertain function. The CDR3 is made up of 20 amino acids. Unmatched junction bases numbered 20, after V lost 2 bases and J lost 7 bases. The CDR3, as DNA: TGCGCCAGCAGTCAACAGACCTCAACAGACATCGGGACAGGGATTGAAAAACTGTTTTTT. It is translated as CASSQQTSTDIGTGIEKLFF.

The chain is built from TRBV6-5 and TRBJ2-7; the D is unclear. Trimming took off 0 bases at V and 2 bases at J, with 11 bases between the two ends. This CDR3 spans 15 amino acids. In germline, CDR1 is MNHEY, CDR2 SVGAGI. The CDR3 nucleotides read TGTGCCAGCAGTTACTCGGCAGGTCTGACCTACGAGCAGTACTTC. Its translation: CASSYSAGLTYEQYF.

V gene TRBV20-1 combines with J gene TRBJ2-7, with D maybe TRBD1 (6 bases). The CDR3 has 14 amino acids. Trimming stripped 4 bases from V and 7 bases from J, with 20 bases between. Germline V lookup: CDR1 DFQATT, CDR2 SNEGSKA (reference sequence). CDR3 amino acids: CSAKKDRSILEQYF. CDR3 in DNA: TGCAGTGCTAAAAAGGACAGAAGCATCCTGGAGCAGTACTTC.

This chain links TRBV11-2 with TRBJ1-5; no clear D gene. Trimming removed 5 bases from V and 5 bases from J, with 10 bases in between. This CDR3 region has 13 residues. CDR1 is SGHAT and CDR2 is FQNNGV in the germline V gene. CDR3 sequence: CASSPSGYQPQHF. CDR3 in DNA: TGTGCCAGCAGCCCCTCTGGGTATCAGCCCCAGCATTTT.

This clonotype was observed a few times. The rearrangement links TRBV28 to TRBJ1-4, with D unclear. The germline V gene encodes CDR1 MDHEN and CDR2 SYDVKM. The CDR3 extends over 16 amino acids. The V end was cut by 6 bases, the J end by 8 bases, with 22 bases between. Here the CDR3 reads CASSSFAQPAKEKLFF. The CDR3 region has the DNA TGTGCCAGCAGCTCCTTTGCCCAGCCGGCGAAAGAAAAACTGTTTTTT.

This clonotype was seen more than once but under ten times. V usage is TRBV6-6 and J usage is TRBJ1-1, with 7 bases aligning to TRBD1. There are 14 residues in the CDR3. The germline V gene has CDR1 MNHNY and CDR2 SVGAGI (reference sequence). The ends lost 2 bases at V and 7 bases at J; junction bases unmatched: 7. The CDR3 loop reads CASSYTGVYNEAFF. The CDR3 DNA reads TGTGCCAGCAGTTACACAGGGGTCTATAATGAAGCTTTCTTT.

This clonotype occurred a few times. V and J are TRBV19 and TRBJ2-7; D might be TRBD1 (5 bases). V lost 2 bases, J lost 0 bases, and 11 bases lay in between. CDR3 length: 15 amino acids. Germline CDR1 is LNHDA and CDR2 is SQIVND (reference sequence). The CDR3 sequence is CASSIQGRSSYEQYF. CDR3 DNA sequence: TGTGCCAGTAGTATACAGGGTCGAAGCTCCTACGAGCAGTACTTC.

In regard to this clonotype: A read error may explain this, as a much larger clone is one base away. The V call is TRBV7-9, the J call TRBJ2-2; possible D gene TRBD1, 6 bases. Deletions cut 5 bases from V and 8 bases from J, with 18 bases between. CDR3 size: 15 residues. Germline CDR1 and CDR2: SEHNR and FQNEAQ (reference sequence). The CDR3 sequence: CASSRRGIGEGELFF. CDR3 DNA: TGTGCCAGCAGCCGTAGGGGGATTGGCGAAGGGGAGCTGTTTTTT.

This clonotype was recorded a few times. The rearrangement joins TRBV12-3 or TRBV12-4 to TRBJ2-1; TRBD2 matches at 11 bases. The CDR3 totals 15 residues. The J segment lost 12 bases and the V segment lost 5 bases, leaving 12 bases of the junction unmatched. Written as DNA, the CDR3 is TGTGCCAGCAGTAAGGGACTAGCGGACCTAACCTGGCAGTTCTTC. It is translated as CASSKGLADLTWQFF.